These 24 T cell receptor beta chains came from one sample sequenced in a study of blood T cell repertoires in COVID-19. Sequencing was performed with immunoSEQ multiplex PCR; in TCRdb, only in-frame clones are kept and a portion is missing. The data show fewer than 250,000 clones, more than 80% seen once. The sample comprised peripheral blood. All receptors derive from a man in his thirties or forties with COVID-19, enrolled during active disease.

The rearrangement uses TRBV19 and TRBJ1-6; no definite D call. V was pared by 5 bases and J by 0 bases, with 11 bases between. The germline V gene encodes CDR1 LNHDA and CDR2 SQIVND (reference sequence). This CDR3 spans 16 amino acids. CDR3 sequence (DNA): TGTGCCAGTAGTGTAAGGAGGCTCTCCTATAATTCACCCCTCCACTTT. It encodes CASSVRRLSYNSPLHF.

The chain combines TRBV6-2 or TRBV6-3 with TRBJ1-1; TRBD1 aligns across 8 bases. CDR1 is MNHEY and CDR2 is SVGEGT in the germline V gene. The CDR3 totals 14 residues. V was clipped by 3 bases and J by 7 bases; unmatched bases: 7. The CDR3 protein is CASSYGTGLGEAFF. DNA for the CDR3: TGTGCCAGCAGTTATGGGACAGGACTTGGTGAAGCTTTCTTT.

This clone was seen a few times. The gene calls are TRBV7-9 and TRBJ2-1; 7 bases map to TRBD2. The CDR3 sequence is 15 residues long. Trimming cost V 1 base and J 7 bases; bases outside gene matches: 7. From germline, CDR1 is SEHNR and CDR2 FQNEAQ (reference sequence). CDR3 sequence (DNA): TGTGCCAGCAGCTTAGATGGCGGGAGAATAAATGAGCAGTTCTTC. Its translation is CASSLDGGRINEQFF.

The chain links TRBV28 to TRBJ2-1, with 8 bases fitting TRBD1. Germline values: CDR1 MDHEN, CDR2 SYDVKM. The CDR3 has 14 amino acids. Losses at the gene ends were 6 bases for V and 7 bases for J; bases not matched to a gene: 8. The chain's CDR3 is CASRSPGQDNEQFF. The CDR3 coding sequence is TGTGCCAGCAGATCTCCGGGACAGGATAATGAGCAGTTCTTC. Combining the CDR3 with reference TRBV28 and TRBJ2-1 gives the whole variable domain DVKVTQSSRYLVKRTGEKVFLECVQDMDHENMFWYRQDPGLGLRLIYFSYDVKMKEKGDIPEGYSVSREKKERFSLILESASTNQTSMYLCASRSPGQDNEQFFGPGTRLTVL.

The chain recombines TRBV5-1 with TRBJ2-3; possible D gene TRBD1, 5 bases. The germline V gene encodes CDR1 SGHRS and CDR2 YFSETQ. The V end was cut by 2 bases, the J end by 6 bases, with 13 bases between. This CDR3 comprises 14 residues. CDR3 DNA: TGCGCCAGCAGCTTATCGCAGGGCTGGGATACGCAGTATTTT. Translated: CASSLSQGWDTQYF.

V usage is TRBV27 and J usage is TRBJ2-7; 7 nucleotides match TRBD2. The CDR3 is 18 amino acids. Losses at the gene ends were 3 bases for V and 2 bases for J; bases not matched to a gene: 16. Germline CDR1 and CDR2: MNHEY and SMNVEV (reference sequence). The CDR3 reads CASSFSMGGDGIAYEQYF. The CDR3 DNA is TGTGCCAGCAGTTTTTCGATGGGAGGGGACGGAATAGCCTACGAGCAGTACTTC.

The rearrangement uses TRBV7-2 and TRBJ2-7; tentative D call: TRBD1 (6 bases). The germline V gene has CDR1 SGHTA and CDR2 FQGNSA. The V gene lost 6 bases and the J gene lost 4 bases, with 13 bases spanning the gap. This CDR3 is built from 13 residues. Here the CDR3 DNA reads TGTGCCAGCAGATGGACACAGGGTTACGAGCAGTACTTC. The encoded protein is CASRWTQGYEQYF.

The rearrangement uses TRBV19 and TRBJ2-3; 10 bases line up with TRBD1. There are 16 residues in the CDR3. The V segment lost 9 bases and the J segment 4 bases; nucleotides outside the gene matches: 13. Germline V gives CDR1 LNHDA, CDR2 SQIVND (reference sequence). DNA for the CDR3: TGTGCCAGCACCTCCCGCGGACAGGGGGTAGCAGATACGCAGTATTTT. Amino acids: CASTSRGQGVADTQYF.

The chain employs TRBV7-3 and TRBJ2-1, with TRBD2 matching 10 bases. Trimming removed 5 bases from V and 5 bases from J; junction bases left unmatched: 9. This CDR3 contains 16 residues. The V gene's germline CDR1 is SGHTA and CDR2 FQGTGA. The CDR3 sequence: CASSPERTSGNNEQFF. In DNA, the CDR3 is TGTGCCAGCAGCCCAGAACGGACTAGCGGCAACAATGAGCAGTTCTTC.

The CDR3 bases are TGTGCCAGCAGCTTACACACGGGACTAGCGACCTACGAGCAGTACTTC. Translation gives CASSLHTGLATYEQYF. The gene calls are TRBV7-9 and TRBJ2-7; TRBD2 matches at 10 bases. The CDR3 totals 16 residues. V lost 2 bases, J lost 2 bases, and 6 bases stayed unmatched. Germline V gives CDR1 SEHNR, CDR2 FQNEAQ (reference sequence).

J is TRBJ1-2 and V is TRBV4-3; D gene uncertain. CDR1 LGHNA and CDR2 YSLEER come from the germline V gene. This CDR3 region has 15 residues. Trimming left V 0 bases short and J 4 bases short, with 12 bases between. The CDR3 DNA follows: TGCGCCAGCAGCCAAGATATCGGGGTTCTCTATGGCTACACCTTC. Translated, it gives CASSQDIGVLYGYTF.

The chain has TRBV7-2 and TRBJ2-3; D unresolved. The CDR3 spans 13 residues. Trimming cost V 2 bases and J 3 bases, with 6 bases left between them. Germline-derived CDR1 and CDR2 are SGHTA and FQGNSA. CDR3 in amino acids: CASSLSFTDTQYF. In DNA, the CDR3 is TGTGCCAGCAGCTTATCTTTTACAGATACGCAGTATTTT.

This chain joins TRBV18 and TRBJ2-7; D call uncertain. Per germline, CDR1 KGHSH and CDR2 LQKENI. V lost 3 bases and J 2 bases, leaving 11 bases between the germline ends. The CDR3 spans 14 residues. CDR3 coding DNA: TGTGCCAGCTCACCTGTGTCAGTACCCTACGAGCAGTACTTC. It is translated as CASSPVSVPYEQYF.

The chain employs TRBV7-2 and TRBJ1-2; 10 nucleotides match TRBD1. With 4 bases clipped from V and 7 bases from J, the junction kept 3 bases outside the gene matches. There are 13 residues in the CDR3. The germline V gene encodes CDR1 SGHTA and CDR2 FQGNSA. CDR3 in DNA: TGTGCCAGCAGCTCGGGGACAGGGGTTGGCTACACCTTC. Encoded protein: CASSSGTGVGYTF. Variable domain in full (rest from reference TRBV7-2 and TRBJ1-2): GAGVSQSPSNKVTEKGKDVELRCDPISGHTALYWYRQSLGQGLEFLIYFQGNSAPDKSGLPSDRFSAERTGGSVSTLTIQRTQQEDSAVYLCASSSGTGVGYTFGSGTRLTVV.

The rearrangement uses TRBV6-2 or TRBV6-3 and TRBJ2-3; TRBD2 aligns across 8 bases. V lost 4 bases to trimming and J lost 4 bases; unmatched junction nucleotides: 13. The CDR3 covers 17 residues. The germline V gene encodes CDR1 MNHEY and CDR2 SVGEGT. CDR3 nucleotides: TGTGCCAGCAGTTTCTTCCCGACTAGCGCGGGCGCAGATACGCAGTATTTT. It specifies CASSFFPTSAGADTQYF.

This clone was seen once. The rearrangement links TRBV7-9 to TRBJ2-7; 7 nucleotides align to TRBD2. Germline V gene data show CDR1 as SEHNR and CDR2 as FQNEAQ (reference sequence). The CDR3 is 12 amino acids. The trim removed 11 bases at V and 0 bases at J, leaving 4 bases unmatched. The DNA for the CDR3 is TGTGCCGGGGGGGATGACTCCTACGAGCAGTACTTC. Its translation: CAGGDDSYEQYF. The full variable domain, rest sourced from reference TRBV7-9 and TRBJ2-7, is DTGVSQNPRHKITKRGQNVTFRCDPISEHNRLYWYRQTLGQGPEFLTYFQNEAQLEKSRLLSDRFSAERPKGSFSTLEIQRTEQGDSAMYLCAGGDDSYEQYFGPGTRLTVT.

The chain has TRBV4-1 and TRBJ1-5; D is unclear. CDR1 is MGHRA and CDR2 is YSYEKL in the germline V gene. V lost 0 bases, J lost 10 bases, and 10 bases lay in between. This CDR3 is built from 13 residues. The CDR3 nucleotides are TGCGCCAGCAGCCAAGATGAGGGAAGCCCCCAGCATTTT. Amino acid sequence: CASSQDEGSPQHF.

The CDR3 DNA reads as TGTGCCAGCAGCTTAGCCGGGACTAGCGGGAGGTACTCCTACGAGCAGTACTTC. Its translation is CASSLAGTSGRYSYEQYF. The rearrangement joins TRBV7-3 to TRBJ2-7; 15 bases line up with TRBD2. This CDR3 has 18 amino acids. Unmatched junction bases numbered 5, after V lost 2 bases and J lost 0 bases. In germline, CDR1 is SGHTA, CDR2 FQGTGA. Based on the CDR3 plus reference TRBV7-3 and TRBJ2-7, the full variable domain is GAGVSQTPSNKVTEKGKYVELRCDPISGHTALYWYRQSLGQGPEFLIYFQGTGAADDSGLPNDRFFAVRPEGSVSTLKIQRTERGDSAVYLCASSLAGTSGRYSYEQYFGPGTRLTVT.

The chain is built from TRBV11-2 and TRBJ1-1; TRBD1 is a possible D gene (6 bases). Germline-derived CDR1 and CDR2 are SGHAT and FQNNGV. The V gene lost 4 bases and the J gene lost 5 bases, with 17 bases spanning the gap. The CDR3 is 15 amino acids. DNA of the CDR3: TGTGCCAGCAGCTCCTGGGGAGGGGGGCAGACTGAAGCTTTCTTT. It yields the protein CASSSWGGGQTEAFF.

A single count supports this clone. The sample carries other DNA sequences with the same CDR3. The rearrangement uses TRBV6-5 and TRBJ1-2; D may be TRBD1 (5 bases). The V and J ends lost 4 bases and 7 bases respectively, with 7 bases between them. The CDR3 covers 11 residues. Germline CDR1 reads MNHEY; CDR2 reads SVGAGI. Here the CDR3 reads CASSSQGGYTF. In DNA, the CDR3 is TGTGCCAGCAGTTCGCAGGGTGGCTACACCTTC.

The chain links TRBV5-4 to TRBJ1-2; TRBD1 might be the D (6 bases). V lost 0 bases and J lost 5, with 20 bases in between. The CDR3 has 17 amino acids. Germline CDR1 SGHNT, CDR2 YYREEE (reference sequence). CDR3 sequence: CASSLASRGSLGYGYTF. CDR3 coding DNA: TGTGCCAGCAGCTTGGCCTCTAGGGGGTCCTTAGGGTATGGCTACACCTTC.

The chain combines TRBV4-3 with TRBJ1-5; D is uncertain. Per germline, CDR1 LGHNA and CDR2 YSLEER. This CDR3 comprises 16 residues. V lost 0 bases to trimming and J lost 0 bases, with 9 bases between them. DNA of the CDR3: TGCGCCAGCAGCCAAGATAACAGTTATAGCAATCAGCCCCAGCATTTT. Residues: CASSQDNSYSNQPQHF.

V is TRBV2 and J is TRBJ1-4, with D possibly matching TRBD1 (5 bases). The CDR3 is 14 residues long. Germline CDR1 reads SNHLY; CDR2 reads FYNNEI. V lost 5 bases and J 5 bases, leaving 12 bases between the germline ends. CDR3 coding DNA: TGTGCCAGCAGTCCTTCCGGACAAAATGAAAAACTGTTTTTT. Protein sequence: CASSPSGQNEKLFF.

V and J are TRBV5-1 and TRBJ1-2; 8 bases map to TRBD1. Germline V lookup: CDR1 SGHRS, CDR2 YFSETQ. This CDR3 has 14 residues. The ends lost 3 bases at V and 6 bases at J; junction bases unmatched: 7. CDR3 sequence reads: CASSYGQGADGYTF. In DNA, the CDR3 is TGCGCCAGCAGCTATGGACAGGGTGCGGATGGCTACACCTTC.